The 2 T cell receptor beta chains reported below all come from one sample, sequenced in a study of blood T cell repertoires in COVID-19. TCRdb's table, derived via immunoSEQ multiplex PCR, lists solely in-frame clones and lacks some. Of approximately 150,000 clones in the sample, about 80% were seen once. The sequenced sample consisted of peripheral blood. The receptors derive from a man aged 65 to 85 who had recovered from COVID-19.

The DNA for the CDR3 is TGTGCCAGCAGCCCCTTCCCTACTAGCGACACAGATACGCAGTATTTT. Its protein product is CASSPFPTSDTDTQYF. J is TRBJ2-3 and V is TRBV7-9; 7 nucleotides align to TRBD2. Germline assignment: CDR1 SEHNR and CDR2 FQNEAQ (reference sequence). This CDR3 is built from 16 residues. Trimming removed 5 bases from V and 2 bases from J; junction bases left unmatched: 10.

This chain links TRBV18 with TRBJ1-5; D perhaps matches TRBD1 (6 bases). There are 14 residues in the CDR3. The germline V gene encodes CDR1 KGHSH and CDR2 LQKENI. Trimming took 3 bases from V and 4 from J, leaving 10 bases between them. CDR3 protein: CASSPIGGNQPQHF. As DNA, the CDR3 is TGTGCCAGCTCACCGATAGGGGGAAATCAGCCCCAGCATTTT.